The T cell receptor (beta chain) described here comes from a study of T cell repertoires in cytomegalovirus infection. Turning to the study itself: It was recently identified HLA-C-restricted and well-studied HLA-B-restricted CMV epitopes that the study used. In public TCR beta signatures, there were indications of both CMV infection and matching HLA type. Notes on the study in general: The response measured ex vivo was dominated by TCR beta clonotypes (HLA-C-restricted and CMV-specific). Totalled public TCR beta family frequency picked out people who carried CMV plus the relevant HLA.

Germline V gene sequence: CDR1 KGHDR, CDR2 SFDVKD. The CDR3 has 13 residues. The V end was cut by 7 bases, the J end by 2 bases, with 9 bases between. TCRdb re-analysed the reads in MiXCR, keeping a single row per CDR3 protein. The sample lists about 830,000 distinct CDR3 sequences; about 33% were seen once. On this clonotype itself: The antigen is unknown.

The source is a human donor in good health (CMV status not recorded). Some clones in this sample may be carry-over from other donors' samples. This chain uses TRBV24-1 with TRBJ2-3, with no clear D. The source material was cultured CD8+ T cells from PBMCs, sampled from culture after CMV antigen stimulation. Written as DNA, the CDR3 is TGTGCCACCAGAGAGGCCAACACAGATACGCAGTATTTT. Residues: CATREANTDTQYF.